The 8 T cell receptor beta chains below come from one sample, sequenced in a study of T cells in Graves' hyperthyroidism and ophthalmopathy. TCR beta CDR3 regions were amplified from RNA transcripts. Initially, a first-round RT-PCR of the TCR CDR3 employed the HTBI primer set. TCRdb passed the multiplex PCR reads through MiXCR, listing each CDR3 protein once. This sample has about 560,000 distinct CDR3 sequences; about 15% occur once, and the top ten carry about 7%. Sequences were obtained from blood. Receptors were obtained from a woman in her 30s with Graves' hyperthyroidism.

This clonotype occurred many times. V gene TRBV20-1 combines with J gene TRBJ1-1, with D perhaps matching TRBD1 (6 bases). Trimming took off 1 base at V and 1 base at J, with 10 bases between the two ends. This CDR3 region has 14 residues. The germline gives CDR1 DFQATT, CDR2 SNEGSKA (reference sequence). DNA of the CDR3: TGCAGTGCTAGAGTTAGGACAGCGAACACTGAAGCTTTCTTT. Translated, it gives CSARVRTANTEAFF.

The chain employs TRBV20-1 and TRBJ1-2; D is uncertain. The CDR3 is 15 amino acids. Germline-derived CDR1 and CDR2 are DFQATT and SNEGSKA (reference sequence). V was pared by 0 bases and J by 4 bases, with 15 bases between. The DNA of the CDR3 is TGCAGTGCTAGAGATACGGCACTGAACTTCTATGGCTACACCTTC. Encoded protein: CSARDTALNFYGYTF.

A few counts support this clonotype. This chain links TRBV24-1 with TRBJ2-1, with D maybe TRBD1 (5 bases). Germline V lookup: CDR1 KGHDR, CDR2 SFDVKD. Trimming removed 4 bases at V and 0 bases at J, with 18 bases between. The CDR3 has 18 residues. This CDR3 reads CATSEPSGSGRSYNEQFF. CDR3 DNA sequence: TGTGCCACCAGTGAACCCTCTGGATCAGGGCGCTCCTACAATGAGCAGTTCTTC.

This clonotype was found many times. One end of the junction fails to match germline, which may point to a read error. The chain has TRBV3-1 and TRBJ2-1, with 7 bases aligning to TRBD2. The CDR3 extends over 15 amino acids. From germline, CDR1 is LGHDT and CDR2 YNNKEL (reference sequence). The CDR3 DNA sequence: TGTGCCAGCACCCAACGGGGCGGGAGTCAGGATGAGCAGTTCTTC. Translation: CASTQRGGSQDEQFF.

This clonotype was counted many times. The chain's CDR3 is CASSLREGYNEQFF. CDR3 in DNA: TGCGCCAGCAGCTTGCGGGAGGGGTACAATGAGCAGTTCTTC. This chain links TRBV5-1 with TRBJ2-1; 8 bases line up with TRBD2. Germline V lookup: CDR1 SGHRS, CDR2 YFSETQ. The CDR3 length is 14 residues. The ends lost 1 base at V and 4 bases at J; junction bases unmatched: 1.

This clonotype was counted once. The V call is TRBV20-1, the J call TRBJ2-1, with no clear D. The V gene's germline CDR1 is DFQATT and CDR2 SNEGSKA (reference sequence). The V end lost 0 bases, the J end lost 2 bases, and 11 bases lay between the germline ends. The length of the CDR3 is 15 residues. Written as DNA, the CDR3 is TGCAGTGCTAGAGAGGGGTTGATCGCCTACAATGAGCAGTTCTTC. It specifies CSAREGLIAYNEQFF.

The J gene is TRBJ2-4, the V gene TRBV20-1, with D uncertain. Trimming pared 3 bases from V and 1 base from J, leaving 7 bases between. Germline V gene data show CDR1 as DFQATT and CDR2 as SNEGSKA (reference sequence). CDR3 length equals 13 residues. CDR3 DNA: TGCAGTGCTAGGGGCAAGGCCAAAAACATTCAGTACTTC. This gives the protein CSARGKAKNIQYF.

This clonotype has at least ten counts. This chain links TRBV3-1 with TRBJ2-2, with no clear D. V was pared by 2 bases and J by 5 bases, with 6 bases between. The CDR3 extends over 13 amino acids. Looked up from germline, CDR1 is LGHDT and CDR2 is YNNKEL (reference sequence). CDR3 DNA: TGTGCCAGCAGCCAATTGGTTACCGGGGAGCTGTTTTTT. This sequence encodes CASSQLVTGELFF.